The source of this T cell receptor (beta chain) is a study of metastatic and nonmetastatic thyroid tumors (TCRdb year 2020). Some background on the complete study: Repertoires were compared across peripheral blood and tumor or nodule tissue samples from malignant and benign thyroid patients.

Libraries came from PCR. Data came from an Illumina HiSeq 4000. High-throughput sequencing was used to profile the TCR beta-chain CDR3 region of each patient. Under the source paper's analysis protocol: A classifier to discriminate distant-metastatic papillary thyroid cancer patients was built from CDR3 differences across clinicopathological groups. The Shannon index was used to measure repertoire diversity, and the Morisita-Horn index was used to measure how similar tumor and blood repertoires were. The raw public reads went through TCRdb reprocessing: fastp at Q25, MiXCR clone calling, in-frame beta chains kept. The V and J calls were determined by TCRdb, not by the authors. The sample data list around 61,000 clones, and 25% to 35% of these were observed just once. Clones ranked in the top ten supply approximately 15% of the sample. Study-level results and caveats: TCR beta diversity was reported as significantly higher in malignant tumors than in benign nodules, in both blood and tumor samples.

Looking up the germline V gene (reference sequence) yields CDR1 LGHDT and CDR2 YNNKEL. V sheds 8 bases and J sheds 3 bases, leaving 13 bases between their ends. Its CDR3 holds 14 amino acids, cysteine through phenylalanine. Only the CDR3 DNA stays, 42 bases, in frame from base 1. About this clone: The antigen it binds to is not known. Per-base quality was not reported, and no clone a single base away is much larger than it.

No patient had received any treatment before thyroid surgery. Using T-cell receptor beta sequencing, the researchers looked back retrospectively at clinical samples from patients, gathered between about 2011 and 2018. The TCR comes from a female donor with papillary thyroid cancer or a benign thyroid nodule (not recorded which). Some clones in this sample may be carry-over from other donors' samples. Recombination joined TRBV3-1 with TRBJ2-2; 5 matching bases give a weak D call of TRBD1. Sequenced input: blood. CDR3 loop: CASRGQTHTGELFF. The sequenced DNA is TGTGCCAGCCGAGGACAAACTCACACCGGGGAGCTGTTTTTT. Reference TRBV3-1 and TRBJ2-2 proteins supply the regions before and after the CDR3; the full variable domain is: DTAVSQTPKYLVTQMGNDKSIKCEQNLGHDTMYWYKQDSKKFLKIMFSYNNKELIINETVPNRFSPKSPDKAHLNLHINSLELGDSAVYFCASRGQTHTGELFFGEGSRLTVL.